This T cell receptor (beta chain) was profiled in a study of OX40 agonist ivuxolimab in advanced cancers. Across the whole study: People in dose escalation had one of these cancers: hepatocellular carcinoma, melanoma, renal cell or head and neck cancer.

The protocol was immunoSEQ multiplex PCR, while the TCRdb copy is restricted to in-frame clones and leaves out a portion. There are 60,000 or so clones in the sample; 90% to 95% occur only once, and around a fifth lies in the top ten. This CDR3 comprises 14 residues. The trim removed 4 bases at V and 8 bases at J, leaving 9 bases unmatched. Germline CDR1 reads SGDLS; CDR2 reads YYNGEE. The TCR sequence derives from an adult with an advanced solid tumor such as melanoma, head and neck, liver or kidney cancer. This rearrangement joins TRBV9 to TRBJ1-5; TRBD1 matches 7 bases. Sequencing was performed on CD4+ or CD8+ T cells sorted from blood, taken in a trial of the OX40 agonist ivuxolimab. The CDR3 is CASSSGTEFKPQHF. The CDR3 nucleotides read TGTGCCAGCAGCTCCGGGACAGAGTTCAAGCCCCAGCATTTT.